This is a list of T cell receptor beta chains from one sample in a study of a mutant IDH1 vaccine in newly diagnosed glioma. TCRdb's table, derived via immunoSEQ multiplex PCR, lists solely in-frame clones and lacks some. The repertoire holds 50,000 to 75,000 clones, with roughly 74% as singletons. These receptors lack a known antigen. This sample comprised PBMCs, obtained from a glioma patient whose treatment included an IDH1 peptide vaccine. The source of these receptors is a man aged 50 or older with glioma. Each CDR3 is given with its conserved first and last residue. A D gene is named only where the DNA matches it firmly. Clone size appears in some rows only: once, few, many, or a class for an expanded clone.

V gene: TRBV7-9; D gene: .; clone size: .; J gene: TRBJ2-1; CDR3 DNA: TGTGCCAGCAGCTCCACTGTATTTGAGCAGTTCTTC; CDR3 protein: CASSSTVFEQFF
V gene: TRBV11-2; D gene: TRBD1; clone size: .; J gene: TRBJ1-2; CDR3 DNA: TGTGCCAGCAGCCGGACGGGGACAGGACCTATGGATTACTATGGCTACACCTTC; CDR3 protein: CASSRTGTGPMDYYGYTF
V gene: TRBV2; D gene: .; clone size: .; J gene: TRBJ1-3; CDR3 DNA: TGTGCCAGCAGTGCAAGCTCTGGAAACACCATATATTTT; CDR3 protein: CASSASSGNTIYF
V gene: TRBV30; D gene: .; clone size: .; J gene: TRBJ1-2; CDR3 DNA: TGTGCCTGGAGTCCTTACGAAGGGACCGGCTACACCTTC; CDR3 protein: CAWSPYEGTGYTF
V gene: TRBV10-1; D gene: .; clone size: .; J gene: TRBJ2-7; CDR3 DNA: TGCGCCAGCAGCGAACGGGCCGCCGGAGAGCAGTACTTC; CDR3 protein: CASSERAAGEQYF
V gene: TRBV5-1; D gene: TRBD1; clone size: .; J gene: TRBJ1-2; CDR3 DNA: TGCGCCAGCAGCTTGTCGGGACAGGGAAGCTATGGCTACACCTTC; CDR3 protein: CASSLSGQGSYGYTF
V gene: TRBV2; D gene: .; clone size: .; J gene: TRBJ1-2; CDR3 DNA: TGTGCCAGCAGGACCGGGACACAGAGACTCCGGGGCTACACCTTC; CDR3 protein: CASRTGTQRLRGYTF
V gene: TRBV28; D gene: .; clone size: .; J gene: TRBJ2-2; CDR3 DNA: TGTGCCACCAAGGACGCCGGGGAGCTGTTTTTT; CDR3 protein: CATKDAGELFF
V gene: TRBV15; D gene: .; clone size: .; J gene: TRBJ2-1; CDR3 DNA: TGTGCCACCAGCAGAGTCGGAGGGGGCAATGAGCAGTTCTTC; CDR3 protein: CATSRVGGGNEQFF
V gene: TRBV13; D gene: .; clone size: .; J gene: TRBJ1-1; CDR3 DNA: TGTGCCAGCCGATCTCGGGGGACTAAGGACACTGAAGCTTTCTTT; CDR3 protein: CASRSRGTKDTEAFF
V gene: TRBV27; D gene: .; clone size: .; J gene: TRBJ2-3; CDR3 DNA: TGTGCCAGCAGTTTAACTCACCGTGGGTCAGATACGCAGTATTTT; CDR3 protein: CASSLTHRGSDTQYF
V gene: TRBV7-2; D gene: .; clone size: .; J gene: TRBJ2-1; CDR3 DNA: TGTGCCAGCAGCACAAGGCGCGGACAGCTACTCTACAATGAGCAGTTCTTC; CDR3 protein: CASSTRRGQLLYNEQFF
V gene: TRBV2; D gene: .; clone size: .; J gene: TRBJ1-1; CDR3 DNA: TGTGCCAGCAGAGGTGGTCGGACGAACACTGAAGCTTTCTTT; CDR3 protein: CASRGGRTNTEAFF
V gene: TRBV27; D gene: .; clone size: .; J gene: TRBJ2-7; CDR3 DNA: TGTGCCAGCAGTTCTCTGACAGCCTACGAGCAGTACTTC; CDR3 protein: CASSSLTAYEQYF
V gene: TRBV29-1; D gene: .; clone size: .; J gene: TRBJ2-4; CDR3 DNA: TGCAGCGTCGTCCCTGCGGGCGAAAACATTCAGTACTTC; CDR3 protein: CSVVPAGENIQYF
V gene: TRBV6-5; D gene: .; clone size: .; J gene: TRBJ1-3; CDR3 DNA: TGTGCCAGCAGTTACGAGGGGGGTGTCGGAAACACCATATATTTT; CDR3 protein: CASSYEGGVGNTIYF
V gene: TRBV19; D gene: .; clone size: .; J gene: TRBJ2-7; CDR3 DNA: TGTGCCAGTAGTAACCCCGGGGCCCCAGTTTGGTACTTC; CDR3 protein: CASSNPGAPVWYF
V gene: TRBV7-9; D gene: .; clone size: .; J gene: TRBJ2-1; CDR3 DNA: TGTGCCAGCAGCTCAGGTCAGACAACATACAATGAGCAGTTCTTC; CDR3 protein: CASSSGQTTYNEQFF
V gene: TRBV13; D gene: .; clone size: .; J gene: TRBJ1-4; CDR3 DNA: TGTGCCAGCAGCTTAGTATCGGCGCCCGAAAAACTGTTTTTT; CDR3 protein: CASSLVSAPEKLFF
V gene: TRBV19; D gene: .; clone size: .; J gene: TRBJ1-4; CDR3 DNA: TGTGCCAGTGGAAGGGGTCTGGGGGTTTATGAAAAACTGTTTTTT; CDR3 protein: CASGRGLGVYEKLFF
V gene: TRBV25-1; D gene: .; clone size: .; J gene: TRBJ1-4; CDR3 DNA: TGTGCCAGCAGTGGGGGACGGAGCCATCCGGGAACTAATGAAAAACTGTTTTTT; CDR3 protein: CASSGGRSHPGTNEKLFF
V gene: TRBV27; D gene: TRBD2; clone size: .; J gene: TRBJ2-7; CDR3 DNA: TGTGCCAGCAGTCCCGCTTCAGGACTAGGCTACGAGCAGTACTTC; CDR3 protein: CASSPASGLGYEQYF
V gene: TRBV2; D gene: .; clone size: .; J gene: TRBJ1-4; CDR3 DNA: TGTGCCAGCAGTGCTCAGTTGCCTATGGAAAAACTGTTTTTT; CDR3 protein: CASSAQLPMEKLFF
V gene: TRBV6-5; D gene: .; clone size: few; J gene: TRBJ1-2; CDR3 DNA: TGTGCCAGCAGTTACTCGATACTTAGGGGAAACTATGGCTACACCTTC; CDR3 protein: CASSYSILRGNYGYTF
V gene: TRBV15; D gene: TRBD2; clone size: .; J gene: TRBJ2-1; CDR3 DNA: TGTGCCACCAGCAGAGTTGGGGGGGGGAATGAGCAGTTCTTC; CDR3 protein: CATSRVGGGNEQFF
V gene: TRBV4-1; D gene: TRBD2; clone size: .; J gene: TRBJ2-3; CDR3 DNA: TGCGCCAGCACTCTGGGGACTAGCGGGGTGTCTGGCACAGATACGCAGTATTTT; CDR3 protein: CASTLGTSGVSGTDTQYF
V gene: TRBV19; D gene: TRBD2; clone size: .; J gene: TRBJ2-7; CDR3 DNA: TGTGCCAGTAGTATGACGGGAGGAAGCTCCTACGAGCAGTACTTC; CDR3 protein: CASSMTGGSSYEQYF
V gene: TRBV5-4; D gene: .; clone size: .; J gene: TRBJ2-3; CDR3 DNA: TGTGCCAGCAGCGGAGGGTCTAAATCATTCACAGATACGCAGTATTTT; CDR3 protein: CASSGGSKSFTDTQYF
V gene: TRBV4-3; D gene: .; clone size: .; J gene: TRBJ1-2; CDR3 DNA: TGCGCCAGCAGCCAAGAAGGCAGGGACTATGGCTACACCTTC; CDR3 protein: CASSQEGRDYGYTF
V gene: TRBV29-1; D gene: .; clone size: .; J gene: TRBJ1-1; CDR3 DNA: TGCAGCGTTGTAGGGACCCTAGGGACTGAAGCTTTCTTT; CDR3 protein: CSVVGTLGTEAFF
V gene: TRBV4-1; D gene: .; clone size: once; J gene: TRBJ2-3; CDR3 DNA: TGCGCCAGCAGCCAAGCCGATACGCAGTATTTT; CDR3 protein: CASSQADTQYF
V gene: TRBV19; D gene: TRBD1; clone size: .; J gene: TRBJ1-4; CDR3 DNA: TGTGCCAGTAGTATCACGTTCGGGACAGGAGGAGAAAAACTGTTTTTT; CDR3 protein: CASSITFGTGGEKLFF
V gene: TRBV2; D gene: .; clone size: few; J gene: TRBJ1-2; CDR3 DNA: TGTGCCAGCAGTGAAAGGGGACTAACAGCCTATGGCTACACCTTC; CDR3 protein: CASSERGLTAYGYTF
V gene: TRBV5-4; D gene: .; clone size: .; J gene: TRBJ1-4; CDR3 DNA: TGTGCCAGCAGCCGAGACAGTGCAACTAATGAAAAACTGTTTTTT; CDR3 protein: CASSRDSATNEKLFF
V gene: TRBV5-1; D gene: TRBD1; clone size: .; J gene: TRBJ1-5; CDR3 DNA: TGCGCCAGCAGCTTGGGAGCGACAGGGGGAGGCAATCAGCCCCAGCATTTT; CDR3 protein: CASSLGATGGGNQPQHF
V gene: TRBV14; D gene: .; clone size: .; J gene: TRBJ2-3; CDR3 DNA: TGTGCCAGCAGCCCCCGGCCCTCCACAGATACGCAGTATTTT; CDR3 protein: CASSPRPSTDTQYF
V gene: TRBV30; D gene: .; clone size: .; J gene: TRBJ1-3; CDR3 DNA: TGTGCCTGGACTACAGGGAGCTCTGGAAACACCATATATTTT; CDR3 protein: CAWTTGSSGNTIYF
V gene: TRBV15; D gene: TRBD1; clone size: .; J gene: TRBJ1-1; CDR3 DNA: TGTGCCACCAGCAGAGGAGGGGACAGGGCGAACACTGAAGCTTTCTTT; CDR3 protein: CATSRGGDRANTEAFF
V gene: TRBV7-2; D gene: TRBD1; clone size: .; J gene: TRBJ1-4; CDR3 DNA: TGTGCCAGCAGCTTAGTTGGAAGTGCAGGGGGCCGTGAAAAACTGTTTTTT; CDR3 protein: CASSLVGSAGGREKLFF
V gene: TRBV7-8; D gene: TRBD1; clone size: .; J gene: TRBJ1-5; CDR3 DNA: TGTGCCAGCAGCTTATCGTCAGGGGGGTCGCAGCCCCAGCATTTT; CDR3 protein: CASSLSSGGSQPQHF
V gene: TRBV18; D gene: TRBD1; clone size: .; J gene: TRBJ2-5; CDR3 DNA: TGTGCCAGCTCACCAAGGACAGGGGGCGTAGAGACCCAGTACTTC; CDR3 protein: CASSPRTGGVETQYF
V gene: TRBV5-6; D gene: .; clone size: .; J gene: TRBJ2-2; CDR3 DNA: TGTGCCAGCAGCTTGGGGCACCTGGGCCAATCCTTCGGGCTGTTTTTT; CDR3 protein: CASSLGHLGQSFGLFF
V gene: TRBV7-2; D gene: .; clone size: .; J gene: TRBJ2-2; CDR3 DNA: TGTGCCAGCAGCTTAGCGTACCAGACCGGGGAGCTGTTTTTT; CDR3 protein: CASSLAYQTGELFF
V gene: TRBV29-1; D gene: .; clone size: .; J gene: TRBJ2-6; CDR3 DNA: TGCAGCGTCGCGGTGACAGGCACCTCTGGGGCCAACGTCCTGACTTTC; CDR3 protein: CSVAVTGTSGANVLTF
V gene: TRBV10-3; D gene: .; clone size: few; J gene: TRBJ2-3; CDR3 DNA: TGTGCCACCACAAGCAGCACAGATACGCAGTATTTT; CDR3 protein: CATTSSTDTQYF
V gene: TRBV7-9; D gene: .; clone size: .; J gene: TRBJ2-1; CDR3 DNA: TGTGCCAGCAGGGCAGACAATGAGCAGTTCTTC; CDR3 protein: CASRADNEQFF
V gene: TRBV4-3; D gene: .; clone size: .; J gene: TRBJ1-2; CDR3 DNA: TGCGCCAGCAGCCAAGATATTCAGGCCTCTAACTATGGCTACACCTTC; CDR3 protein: CASSQDIQASNYGYTF
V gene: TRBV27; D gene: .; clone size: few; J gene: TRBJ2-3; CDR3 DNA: TGTGCCAGCAGCCGATCGGCGGCCCGCATTGATACGCAGTATTTT; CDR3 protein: CASSRSAARIDTQYF
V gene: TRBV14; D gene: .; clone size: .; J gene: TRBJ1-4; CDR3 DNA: TGTGCCAGCAGTCCCCACTCAGGTTCAACTAATGAAAAACTGTTTTTT; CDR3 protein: CASSPHSGSTNEKLFF